Presented here are 17 T cell receptor beta chains from one specimen sequenced in a study of T-cell reconstitution after alpha-beta-depleted transplantation in children. Unique molecular identifiers were incorporated during preparation of the TCRbeta library. One entry per CDR3 protein, called by TCRdb with MiXCR from the PCR reads. Counted here are about 830,000 distinct CDR3 sequences, roughly 16% occurring once; the ten biggest clones make up under 6%. The specimen was PBMCs, mostly from graft donor cells, collected 360 days after TCRalphabeta/CD19-depleted stem cell transplant. The receptor set was obtained from a male patient between 5 and 17 years old who had a stem cell transplant for acute lymphoblastic leukemia, so the T cells may come from the graft donor.

This clonotype was seen many times. The chain links TRBV5-1 to TRBJ2-1, with TRBD2 identical over 7 bases. Germline V gene lookup returns CDR1 SGHRS and CDR2 YFSETQ. The CDR3 spans 14 residues. V lost 4 bases and J lost 6; bases outside the gene matches: 7. This CDR3 is CASSMDSSGNEQFF. CDR3 nucleotide sequence: TGCGCCAGCAGCATGGACTCTAGCGGCAATGAGCAGTTCTTC. Full variable domain (outside the CDR3, taken from reference TRBV5-1 and TRBJ2-1): KAGVTQTPRYLIKTRGQQVTLSCSPISGHRSVSWYQQTPGQGLQFLFEYFSETQRNKGNFPGRFSGRQFSNSRSEMNVSTLELGDSALYLCASSMDSSGNEQFFGPGTRLTVL.

V usage is TRBV5-1 and J usage is TRBJ2-7; D unclear. V lost 2 bases to trimming and J lost 0 bases, with 12 bases between them. From germline, CDR1 is SGHRS and CDR2 YFSETQ. The CDR3 length is 15 residues. CDR3 DNA sequence: TGCGCCAGCAGCTTAACTCCAGGTCCCTCCTACGAGCAGTACTTC. Encoded protein: CASSLTPGPSYEQYF.

V gene TRBV7-6 combines with J gene TRBJ2-2; the match to TRBD2 covers 10 bases. This CDR3 region has 17 residues. The germline V gene has CDR1 SGHVS and CDR2 FNYEAQ. The J segment lost 5 bases and the V segment lost 5 bases, leaving 11 bases of the junction unmatched. The DNA for the CDR3 is TGTGCCAGCAGCACCTCCCGAGCTAGCGGGAGTACCGGGGAGCTGTTTTTT. Its protein product is CASSTSRASGSTGELFF.

V and J are TRBV27 and TRBJ2-2; 7 bases match TRBD1. This CDR3 spans 17 amino acids. Unmatched junction bases numbered 10, after V lost 2 bases and J lost 4 bases. From germline, CDR1 is MNHEY and CDR2 SMNVEV (reference sequence). The chain's CDR3 is CASSLLPGQSLTGELFF. The CDR3 DNA reads as TGTGCCAGCAGTTTACTTCCGGGACAGTCGCTCACCGGGGAGCTGTTTTTT.

The chain uses TRBV2 and TRBJ2-1; D is perhaps TRBD1 or TRBD2 (5 bases each). Trimming removed 9 bases from V and 9 bases from J, with 21 bases in between. Germline CDR1 reads SNHLY; CDR2 reads FYNNEI. The CDR3 extends over 14 amino acids. The CDR3 coding sequence is TGTGCCAGGGAGACAACATCGGGGCGGGCTGAGCAGTTCTTC. Translating it yields CARETTSGRAEQFF.

This clonotype was seen a handful of times. This sequence joins TRBV5-1 and TRBJ1-2; D unresolved. Per germline, CDR1 SGHRS and CDR2 YFSETQ. This CDR3 is built from 14 residues. Trimming shortened V by 0 bases and J by 4 bases, and 10 bases separated the two germline ends. The CDR3 here is CASSLDVSPYGYTF. The DNA for the CDR3 is TGCGCCAGCAGCTTGGATGTCAGCCCCTATGGCTACACCTTC. The full variable domain, rest sourced from reference TRBV5-1 and TRBJ1-2, is KAGVTQTPRYLIKTRGQQVTLSCSPISGHRSVSWYQQTPGQGLQFLFEYFSETQRNKGNFPGRFSGRQFSNSRSEMNVSTLELGDSALYLCASSLDVSPYGYTFGSGTRLTVV.

This clonotype was detected once. A much bigger clone sits one base away, suggesting this may be a read error. The chain joins TRBV5-1 to TRBJ2-3; tentatively, D is TRBD2 (6 bases). Trimming took off 4 bases at V and 3 bases at J, with 12 bases between the two ends. This CDR3 is built from 14 residues. In germline, CDR1 is SGHRS, CDR2 YFSETQ. The CDR3 coding sequence is TGCGCCAGCAGCGAGGGACTCGAGACAGATACGCAGTATTTT. It is translated as CASSEGLETDTQYF.

The J gene is TRBJ1-2, the V gene TRBV5-5; TRBD1 matches at 8 bases. Germline CDR1 SGHKS, CDR2 YYEKEE (reference sequence). The CDR3 has 15 residues. V shed 2 bases and J 3 bases; nucleotides not matched to a gene: 6. CDR3 sequence: CASSFPGQGDYGYTF. The CDR3 region has the DNA TGTGCCAGCAGCTTCCCCGGACAGGGCGACTATGGCTACACCTTC.

This clonotype was seen once. The rearrangement uses TRBV20-1 and TRBJ2-7; TRBD2 agrees at 9 bases. Germline assignment: CDR1 DFQATT and CDR2 SNEGSKA (reference sequence). J was trimmed by 0 bases and V by 0 bases; bases with no gene match: 6. The CDR3 runs to 16 residues. CDR3 nucleotides: TGCAGTGCTAGAGATTCGGTTAGCGGGAGCTCCTACGAGCAGTACTTC. It encodes CSARDSVSGSSYEQYF.

This clonotype was seen at least ten times. The chain uses TRBV7-9 and TRBJ2-5; D might be TRBD1 (6 bases). The CDR3 runs 13 residues. Looked up from germline, CDR1 is SEHNR and CDR2 is FQNEAQ (reference sequence). V was shortened by 5 bases and J by 2 bases, with 9 bases between the two germline ends. The CDR3 DNA sequence: TGTGCCAGCAGCCGAGGGGGTCAAGAGACCCAGTACTTC. It codes for CASSRGGQETQYF.

The chain combines TRBV20-1 with TRBJ2-3, with 9 bases matching TRBD2. This CDR3 has 16 amino acids. CDR1 and CDR2 (germline): DFQATT, SNEGSKA (reference sequence). Losses at the gene ends were 3 bases for V and 5 bases for J; bases not matched to a gene: 12. The CDR3 is CSASWSVAGVRDTQYF. The CDR3 DNA reads as TGCAGTGCTAGTTGGTCCGTAGCGGGAGTAAGAGATACGCAGTATTTT.

This clonotype has just a few counts. The genes are TRBV18 and TRBJ1-2, with D uncertain. Trimming shortened V by 5 bases and J by 3 bases, and 7 bases separated the two germline ends. The CDR3 is made up of 12 amino acids. CDR1 KGHSH and CDR2 LQKENI come from the germline V gene. CDR3 in amino acids: CASSKGDYGYTF. CDR3 bases: TGTGCCAGCTCAAAGGGAGACTATGGCTACACCTTC.

This clonotype has at least ten counts. V is TRBV7-2 and J is TRBJ2-1; a weak D match, TRBD2 (5 bases). The CDR3 covers 15 residues. The V end lost 0 bases, the J end lost 2 bases, and 8 bases lay between the germline ends. The germline V gene has CDR1 SGHTA and CDR2 FQGNSA. This CDR3 reads CASSLASGTYNEQFF. Written as DNA, the CDR3 is TGTGCCAGCAGCTTAGCTTCGGGAACCTACAATGAGCAGTTCTTC.

This clonotype was seen only a few times. The rearrangement links TRBV5-7 to TRBJ1-1, with 7 positions matching TRBD1. TRBV5-7 is an ORF, and what it does is uncertain. This CDR3 comprises 15 residues. Trimming removed 2 bases from V and 4 bases from J; junction bases left unmatched: 8. The DNA of the CDR3 is TGTGCCAGCAGCTTACCCTACGACAGGGTCACTGAAGCTTTCTTT. Amino acids: CASSLPYDRVTEAFF.

V gene TRBV27 combines with J gene TRBJ2-1; D ambiguous. This CDR3 contains 13 residues. V shed 8 bases and J shed 5 bases, with 13 bases lying between them. CDR1 is MNHEY and CDR2 is SMNVEV in the germline V gene (reference sequence). DNA for the CDR3: TGTGCCAGCCTTACGCCGGACCACAATGAGCAGTTCTTC. Translation gives CASLTPDHNEQFF.

The sample holds a few counts of this clonotype. The rearrangement joins TRBV7-9 to TRBJ2-7, with 7 nucleotides matching TRBD1. Germline values: CDR1 SEHNR, CDR2 FQNEAQ (reference sequence). The junction had 5 bases not matched to a gene; V was cut back by 1 base and J by 2 bases. The CDR3 totals 15 residues. The CDR3 nucleotides read TGTGCCAGCAGCTTAGGGGACAGCCGCCCCTACGAGCAGTACTTC. As protein: CASSLGDSRPYEQYF.

The chain has TRBV5-1 and TRBJ1-4; the D gene is possibly TRBD1 (6 bases). V was clipped by 2 bases and J by 5 bases, with 10 bases between them. The CDR3 has 14 amino acids. Germline V gives CDR1 SGHRS, CDR2 YFSETQ. Written as DNA, the CDR3 is TGCGCCAGCAGCTTAAGGACAGTCAATGAAAAACTGTTTTTT. This codes for CASSLRTVNEKLFF.